This TCR beta chain was sequenced for a study of T cells in tuberculosis. Study context: This South African cohort compared adolescents with or without latent tuberculosis against adults with active tuberculosis.

Broader study findings: Active tuberculosis TCR-alpha repertoires lay closer to GMM-specific TCRs than IGRA-negative controls, suggesting clonal expansion.

The CDR3 contains 15 residues. V shed 4 bases, J shed 2 bases, and the junction held 7 bases outside the gene matches. In germline, CDR1 is SGHAT, CDR2 FQDESV (reference sequence). Turning to this clone: Antigen specificity is unknown.

The data were produced by immunoSEQ multiplex PCR, yet TCRdb's version contains in-frame clones alone and is incomplete. Of some 40,000 clones detected, roughly 96% appear once; the ten largest clones hold around 3.3%. On average roughly 92,000 T cells per donor were immunosequenced. Sequenced material: PBMCs. V gene TRBV11-1 combines with J gene TRBJ1-2, with TRBD1 matching 7 bases. The clonotype comes from a donor aged 10 to 29 with latent tuberculosis or without tuberculosis infection. The CDR3 DNA sequence: TGTGCCAGCAGCTCCCGGGACAGCTCCAACTATGGCTACACCTTC. Translated: CASSSRDSSNYGYTF.